Listed here is a single T cell receptor (beta chain). The data are from a study of blood T cell repertoires in COVID-19. For the study at large: Collection of acute and convalescent COVID-19 samples took place in the United States, Italy and Spain. The cDNA or gDNA used as material had been derived from T cells, B-cell-depleted T cells, or PBMCs.

The V gene's germline CDR1 is SGHNT and CDR2 YYREEE (reference sequence). This CDR3 region has 14 residues. Trimming shortened V by 0 bases and J by 2 bases, and 7 bases separated the two germline ends. As originally analysed: Amplification of reference gene primers was used by the study to estimate nucleated cell counts. Sequenced by immunoSEQ multiplex PCR; TCRdb stores in-frame clones only, minus some. The V and J calls and the clone size are those of that table, but D and trimming were determined from the DNA. The table records roughly 360,000 clones, more than 65% of them present only once. This chain uses TRBV5-4 with TRBJ2-3; D gene unclear. Sequenced sample: peripheral blood. The source of this sequence is a human donor with acute or convalescent COVID-19. The donor label of this sample is uncertain. The DNA of the CDR3 is TGTGCCAGCAGCTTGGTGGCCAACACAGATACGCAGTATTTT. Translated, it gives CASSLVANTDTQYF.